Each of the 11 T cell receptor beta chains below was sequenced from the same sample in a study of early T cells in non-severe SARS-CoV-2 infection listed by TCRdb under 2021. The library was produced with 5' RACE. The listed sequencing device is NextSeq 500. The public reads were quality trimmed at Q25 with fastp and then assembled into clones with MiXCR by TCRdb, keeping productive beta chains. Entries are consolidated by CDR3 protein sequence, retaining the most common genes and DNA. The sample data list around 20,000 distinct CDR3 sequences, and more than 4.5% of these were observed just once. The ten largest clones capture roughly 5% of the sample. The sample was whole blood. The receptors were sampled from an adult who was a healthcare worker with PCR-confirmed SARS-CoV-2 infection or an uninfected control (not recorded which).

This clonotype came up many times. The chain has TRBV4-3 and TRBJ2-3, with unresolved D. The CDR3 totals 15 residues. In germline, CDR1 is LGHNA, CDR2 YSLEER. Trimming removed 0 bases from V and 2 bases from J, with 9 bases in between. CDR3 loop: CASSQDGHFTDTQYF. The CDR3 nucleotides are TGCGCCAGCAGCCAAGATGGGCATTTCACAGATACGCAGTATTTT.

This clonotype was recorded many times. The J gene is TRBJ2-7, the V gene TRBV5-1, with a weak D call TRBD2 (7 bases). Germline lookup yields CDR1 SGHRS and CDR2 YFSETQ. The V gene lost 7 bases and the J gene lost 2 bases, with 19 bases spanning the gap. This CDR3 region has 15 residues. CDR3: CASGGAQGAPYEQYF. In DNA, the CDR3 is TGCGCCAGCGGGGGGGCACAGGGAGCACCCTACGAGCAGTACTTC. Full variable domain (missing parts from reference TRBV5-1 and TRBJ2-7): KAGVTQTPRYLIKTRGQQVTLSCSPISGHRSVSWYQQTPGQGLQFLFEYFSETQRNKGNFPGRFSGRQFSNSRSEMNVSTLELGDSALYLCASGGAQGAPYEQYFGPGTRLTVT.

This clonotype was detected many times. The chain employs TRBV9 and TRBJ2-2; maybe TRBD2 (5 bases). This CDR3 has 16 residues. V was cut by 0 bases and J by 4 bases, with 13 bases left in between. The V gene's germline CDR1 is SGDLS and CDR2 YYNGEE. CDR3 nucleotide sequence: TGTGCCAGCAGCGTAGGAAATAGCCGGGGCACCGGGGAGCTGTTTTTT. Protein sequence: CASSVGNSRGTGELFF. Drawing the rest from reference TRBV9 and TRBJ2-2, the complete variable domain is DSGVTQTPKHLITATGQRVTLRCSPRSGDLSVYWYQQSLDQGLQFLIQYYNGEERAKGNILERFSAQQFPDLHSELNLSSLELGDSALYFCASSVGNSRGTGELFFGEGSRLTVL.

The table lists this clonotype with many counts. This sequence joins TRBV5-1 and TRBJ2-3; perhaps TRBD2 as D (6 bases). This CDR3 has 15 amino acids. Germline loops: CDR1 SGHRS, CDR2 YFSETQ. Between the trimmed V and J ends, which lost 0 bases and 1 base, there was a span of 9 bases. DNA of the CDR3: TGCGCCAGCAGCTTGGGGACTACTCGCACAGATACGCAGTATTTT. Translated: CASSLGTTRTDTQYF.

This clonotype was seen repeatedly, ten times or more. The V call is TRBV5-1, the J call TRBJ2-3, with D perhaps matching TRBD1 (5 bases). CDR3 length equals 14 residues. Germline loops: CDR1 SGHRS, CDR2 YFSETQ. Between the trimmed V and J ends, which lost 2 bases and 2 bases, there was a span of 9 bases. CDR3 amino acids: CASSFADNTDTQYF. CDR3 nucleotide sequence: TGCGCCAGCAGCTTTGCGGACAACACAGATACGCAGTATTTT.

This clonotype was counted many times. The chain couples TRBV7-2 to TRBJ2-3; D might be TRBD1 or TRBD2, each matching 5 bases. Germline-derived CDR1 and CDR2 are SGHTA and FQGNSA. Between the trimmed V and J ends, which lost 7 bases and 2 bases, there was a span of 13 bases. This CDR3 has 14 residues. The CDR3 is CASNRDRYTDTQYF. In nucleotides, the CDR3 is TGTGCCAGCAACCGGGACCGATACACAGATACGCAGTATTTT.

This clonotype was detected ten times or more. The chain employs TRBV5-6 and TRBJ2-5; D is undetermined. CDR3 length: 13 amino acids. Germline loops: CDR1 SGHDT, CDR2 YYEEEE. V was pared by 2 bases and J by 0 bases, with 5 bases between. The CDR3 sequence: CASSLTHQETQYF. CDR3 nucleotides: TGTGCCAGCAGCTTAACCCACCAAGAGACCCAGTACTTC.

In its sample, this clonotype was seen many times. The chain joins TRBV7-6 to TRBJ2-3; the D gene is possibly TRBD2 (6 bases). CDR1 is SGHVS and CDR2 is FNYEAQ in the germline V gene. This CDR3 contains 15 residues. V shed 2 bases and J shed 0 bases, with 9 bases lying between them. In DNA form, the CDR3 reads TGTGCCAGCAGCTTAAGGGGACTTAGCACAGATACGCAGTATTTT. It yields the protein CASSLRGLSTDTQYF.

This clonotype ranks as large. The gene calls are TRBV20-1 and TRBJ2-1, with 9 bases fitting TRBD2. There are 14 residues in the CDR3. Germline V gene sequence: CDR1 DFQATT, CDR2 SNEGSKA (reference sequence). The junction had 8 bases not matched to a gene; V was cut back by 5 bases and J by 6 bases. In DNA form, the CDR3 reads TGCAGTGCTCCGCGGGGGGGCTTAAGCAATGAGCAGTTCTTC. Translated: CSAPRGGLSNEQFF.

This clonotype was picked up many times. One base away lies a much larger clone, so this may be a sequencing read error. The rearrangement uses TRBV30 and TRBJ1-5, with unresolved D. V was trimmed by 4 bases and J by 5 bases, leaving 21 bases between them. The CDR3 is 16 amino acids. CDR1 and CDR2 (germline): GTSNPN, SVGIG (reference sequence). The CDR3 loop is CAWNSVLAGADQPQHF. Here the CDR3 DNA reads TGTGCCTGGAATTCTGTTTTGGCGGGCGCGGATCAGCCCCAGCATTTT.

This clonotype appeared many times. The chain joins TRBV7-2 to TRBJ1-1; 7 nucleotides line up with TRBD1. With V trimmed by 4 bases and J by 5 bases, 4 bases remained unmatched. This CDR3 spans 13 amino acids. From germline, CDR1 is SGHTA and CDR2 FQGNSA. CDR3: CASSYRTGTEAFF. The CDR3 region has the DNA TGTGCCAGCAGCTACCGGACAGGAACTGAAGCTTTCTTT.